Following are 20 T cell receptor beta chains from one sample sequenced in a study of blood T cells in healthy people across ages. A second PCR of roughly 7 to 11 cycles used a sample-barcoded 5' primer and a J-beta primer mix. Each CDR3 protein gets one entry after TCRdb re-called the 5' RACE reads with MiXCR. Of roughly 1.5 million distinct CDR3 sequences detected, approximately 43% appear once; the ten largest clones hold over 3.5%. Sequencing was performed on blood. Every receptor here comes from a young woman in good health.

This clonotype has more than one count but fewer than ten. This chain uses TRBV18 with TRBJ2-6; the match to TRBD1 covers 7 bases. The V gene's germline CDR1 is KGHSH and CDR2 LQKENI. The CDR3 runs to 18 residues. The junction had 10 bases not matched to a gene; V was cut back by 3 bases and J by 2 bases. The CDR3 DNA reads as TGTGCCAGCTCACCCACCCCGGAACAGGGGACTGGGGCCAACGTCCTGACTTTC. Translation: CASSPTPEQGTGANVLTF.

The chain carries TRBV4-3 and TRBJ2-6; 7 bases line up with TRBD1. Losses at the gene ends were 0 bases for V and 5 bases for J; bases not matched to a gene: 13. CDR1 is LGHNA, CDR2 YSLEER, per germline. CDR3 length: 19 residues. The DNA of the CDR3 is TGCGCCAGCAGCCAAGATTCGTCAGGGGGTTTTTTAAGGGCCAACGTCCTGACTTTC. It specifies CASSQDSSGGFLRANVLTF.

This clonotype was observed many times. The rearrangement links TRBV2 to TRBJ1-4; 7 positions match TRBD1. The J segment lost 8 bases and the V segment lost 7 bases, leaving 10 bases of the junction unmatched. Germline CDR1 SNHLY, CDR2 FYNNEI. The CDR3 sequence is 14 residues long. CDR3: CASNSQGQREKLFF. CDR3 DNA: TGTGCCAGCAACTCACAGGGGCAACGAGAAAAACTGTTTTTT.

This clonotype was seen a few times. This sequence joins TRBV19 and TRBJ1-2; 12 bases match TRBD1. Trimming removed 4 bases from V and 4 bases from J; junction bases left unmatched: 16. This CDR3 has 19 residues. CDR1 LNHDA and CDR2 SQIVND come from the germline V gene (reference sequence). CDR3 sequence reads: CASSTHLGTGGDQTYGYTF. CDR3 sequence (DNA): TGTGCCAGTAGTACACACCTCGGGACAGGGGGCGACCAGACCTATGGCTACACCTTC.

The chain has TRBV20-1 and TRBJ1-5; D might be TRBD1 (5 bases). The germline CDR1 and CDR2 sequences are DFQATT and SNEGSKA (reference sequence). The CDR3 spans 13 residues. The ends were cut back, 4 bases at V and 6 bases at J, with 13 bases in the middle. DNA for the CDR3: TGCAGTGCTATGGGGGGTGCCGGTCAGCCCCAGCATTTT. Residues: CSAMGGAGQPQHF.

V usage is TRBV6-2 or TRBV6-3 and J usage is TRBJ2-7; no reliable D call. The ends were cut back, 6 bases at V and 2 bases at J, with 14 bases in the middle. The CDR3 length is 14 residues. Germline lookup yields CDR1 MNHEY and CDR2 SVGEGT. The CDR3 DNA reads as TGTGCCAGCAGACCAACCGCAGTTCCCTACGAGCAGTACTTC. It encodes CASRPTAVPYEQYF.

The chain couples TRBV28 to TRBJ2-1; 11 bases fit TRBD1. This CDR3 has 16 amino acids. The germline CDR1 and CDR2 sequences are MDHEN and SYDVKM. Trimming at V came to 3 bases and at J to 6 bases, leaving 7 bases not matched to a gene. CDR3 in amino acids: CASSFMGTGGFNEQFF. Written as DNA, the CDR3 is TGTGCCAGCAGTTTTATGGGGACAGGGGGGTTCAATGAGCAGTTCTTC. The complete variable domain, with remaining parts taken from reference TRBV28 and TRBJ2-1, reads DVKVTQSSRYLVKRTGEKVFLECVQDMDHENMFWYRQDPGLGLRLIYFSYDVKMKEKGDIPEGYSVSREKKERFSLILESASTNQTSMYLCASSFMGTGGFNEQFFGPGTRLTVL.

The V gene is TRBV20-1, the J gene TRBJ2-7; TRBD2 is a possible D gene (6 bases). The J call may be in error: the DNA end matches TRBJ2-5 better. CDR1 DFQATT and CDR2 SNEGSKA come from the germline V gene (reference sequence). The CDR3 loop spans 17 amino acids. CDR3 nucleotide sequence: TGCAGTGCTAGAGATATGGACGGGAGCCCACCGAGAGAGACCCAGTACTTC. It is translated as CSARDMDGSPPRETQYF.

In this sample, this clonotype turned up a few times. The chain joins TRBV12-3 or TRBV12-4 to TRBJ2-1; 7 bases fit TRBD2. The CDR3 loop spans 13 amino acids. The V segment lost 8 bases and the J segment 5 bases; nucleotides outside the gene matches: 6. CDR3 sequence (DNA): TGTGCCAGCGCGGGGACTAAGAACAATGAGCAGTTCTTC. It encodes CASAGTKNNEQFF.

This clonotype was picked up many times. For the CDR3, the DNA is TGTGCCAGCAGACGGGACACCTTGAACACTGAAGCTTTCTTT. It yields the protein CASRRDTLNTEAFF. V usage is TRBV6-2 or TRBV6-3 and J usage is TRBJ1-1, with TRBD1 as a possible D gene (6 bases). In germline, CDR1 is MNHEY, CDR2 SVGEGT. V lost 6 bases and J lost 0, with 11 bases in between. The CDR3 has 14 amino acids.

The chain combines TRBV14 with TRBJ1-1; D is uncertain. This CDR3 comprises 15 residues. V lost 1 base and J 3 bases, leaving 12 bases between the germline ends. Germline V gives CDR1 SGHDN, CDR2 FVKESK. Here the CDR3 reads CASSQVLTRDTEAFF. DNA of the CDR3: TGTGCCAGCAGCCAAGTTCTAACAAGGGACACTGAAGCTTTCTTT.

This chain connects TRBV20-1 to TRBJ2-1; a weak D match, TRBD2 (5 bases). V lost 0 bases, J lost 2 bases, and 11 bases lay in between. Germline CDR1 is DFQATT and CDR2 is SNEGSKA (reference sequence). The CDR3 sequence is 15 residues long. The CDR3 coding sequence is TGCAGTGCTAGAGATCCGGGGAGTACCTACAATGAGCAGTTCTTC. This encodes CSARDPGSTYNEQFF.

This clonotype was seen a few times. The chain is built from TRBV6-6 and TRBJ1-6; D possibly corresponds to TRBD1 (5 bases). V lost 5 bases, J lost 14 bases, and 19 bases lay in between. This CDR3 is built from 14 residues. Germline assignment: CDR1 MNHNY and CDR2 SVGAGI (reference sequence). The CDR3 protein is CASSDEGYSSSLHF. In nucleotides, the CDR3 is TGTGCCAGCAGTGACGAGGGGTACAGCTCATCCCTCCACTTT.

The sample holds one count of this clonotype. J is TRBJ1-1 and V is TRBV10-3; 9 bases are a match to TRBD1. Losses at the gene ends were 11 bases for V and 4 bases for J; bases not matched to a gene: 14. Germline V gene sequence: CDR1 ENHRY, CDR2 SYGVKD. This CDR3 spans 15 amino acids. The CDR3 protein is CAARGQGFGSTEAFF. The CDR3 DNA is TGTGCCGCTCGGGGACAGGGTTTTGGTAGCACTGAAGCTTTCTTT.

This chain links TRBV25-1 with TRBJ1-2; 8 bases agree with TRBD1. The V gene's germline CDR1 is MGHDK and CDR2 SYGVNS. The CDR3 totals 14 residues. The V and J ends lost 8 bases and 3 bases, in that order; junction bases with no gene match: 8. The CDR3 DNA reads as TGTGCCAGCCTCCCCTCGGACAGGGACTATGGCTACACCTTC. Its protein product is CASLPSDRDYGYTF.

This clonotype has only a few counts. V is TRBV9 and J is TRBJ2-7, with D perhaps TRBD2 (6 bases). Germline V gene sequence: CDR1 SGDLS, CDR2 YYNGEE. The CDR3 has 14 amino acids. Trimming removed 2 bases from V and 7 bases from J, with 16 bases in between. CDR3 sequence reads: CASSVQVAESEQYF. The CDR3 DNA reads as TGTGCCAGCAGCGTCCAGGTAGCGGAGTCTGAGCAGTACTTC.

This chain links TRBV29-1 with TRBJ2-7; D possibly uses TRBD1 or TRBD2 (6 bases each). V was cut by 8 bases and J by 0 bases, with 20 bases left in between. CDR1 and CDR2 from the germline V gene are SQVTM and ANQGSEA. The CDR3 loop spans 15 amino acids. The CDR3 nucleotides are TGCAGCACATCAGGGGTGGGGGGCCCCTCCTACGAGCAGTACTTC. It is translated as CSTSGVGGPSYEQYF.

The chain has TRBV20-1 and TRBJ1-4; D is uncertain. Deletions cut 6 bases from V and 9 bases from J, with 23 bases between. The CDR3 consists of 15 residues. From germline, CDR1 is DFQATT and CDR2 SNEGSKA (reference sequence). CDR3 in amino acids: CSAPHPGLEGQKLFF. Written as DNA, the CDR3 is TGCAGTGCCCCCCATCCCGGCTTGGAAGGACAAAAACTGTTTTTT.

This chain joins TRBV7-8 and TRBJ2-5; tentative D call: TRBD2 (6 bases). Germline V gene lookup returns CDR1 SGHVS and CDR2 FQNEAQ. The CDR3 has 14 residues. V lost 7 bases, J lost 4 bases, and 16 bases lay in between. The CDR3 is CASKKSGDRETQYF. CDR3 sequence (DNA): TGTGCCAGCAAGAAGTCGGGAGACAGAGAGACCCAGTACTTC. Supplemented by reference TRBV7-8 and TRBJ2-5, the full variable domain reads GAGVSQSPRYKVAKRGQDVALRCDPISGHVSLFWYQQALGQGPEFLTYFQNEAQLDKSGLPSDRFFAERPEGSVSTLKIQRTQQEDSAVYLCASKKSGDRETQYFGPGTRLLVL.

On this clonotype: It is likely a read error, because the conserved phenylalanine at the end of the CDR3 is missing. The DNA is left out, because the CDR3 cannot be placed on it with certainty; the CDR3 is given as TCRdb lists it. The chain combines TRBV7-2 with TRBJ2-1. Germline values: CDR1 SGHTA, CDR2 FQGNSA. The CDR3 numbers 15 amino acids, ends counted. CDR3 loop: CASSLDWSGHNEQFT.